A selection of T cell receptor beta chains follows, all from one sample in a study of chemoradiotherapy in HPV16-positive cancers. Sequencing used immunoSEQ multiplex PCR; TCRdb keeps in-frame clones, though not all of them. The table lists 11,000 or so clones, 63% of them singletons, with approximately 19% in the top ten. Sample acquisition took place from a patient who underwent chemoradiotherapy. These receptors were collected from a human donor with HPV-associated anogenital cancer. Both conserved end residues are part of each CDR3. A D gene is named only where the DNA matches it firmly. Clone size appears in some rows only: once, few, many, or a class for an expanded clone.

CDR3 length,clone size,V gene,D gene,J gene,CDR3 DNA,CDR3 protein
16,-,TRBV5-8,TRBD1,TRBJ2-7,TGTGCCAGCAGCCCCCAAACCGGGACAGGGAAGTACGAGCAGTACTTC,CASSPQTGTGKYEQYF
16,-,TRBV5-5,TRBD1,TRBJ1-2,TGTGCCAGCAGCTTGACTGGGACAGGGGCTAACTATGGCTACACCTTC,CASSLTGTGANYGYTF
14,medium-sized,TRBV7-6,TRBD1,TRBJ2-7,TGTGCCAGCAGCCCATGGGACAGGTCCTACGAGCAGTACTTC,CASSPWDRSYEQYF
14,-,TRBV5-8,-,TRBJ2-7,TGTGCCAGCAGCCTAGGGCCAACCTCCTACGAGCAGTACTTC,CASSLGPTSYEQYF
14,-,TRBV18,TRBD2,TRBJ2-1,TGTGCCAGCTCAGGGGCTACGGGGGGGAATGAGCAGTTCTTC,CASSGATGGNEQFF
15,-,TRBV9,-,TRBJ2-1,TGTGCCAGCACCCCGGGGGGCACACCCAACAATGAGCAGTTCTTC,CASTPGGTPNNEQFF
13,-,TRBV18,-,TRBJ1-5,TGTGCCAGCCTACAGGGTATCAATCAGCCCCAGCATTTT,CASLQGINQPQHF
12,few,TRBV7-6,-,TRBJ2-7,TGTGCCAGCAGCTCGGGCCCCCACGAGCAGTACTTC,CASSSGPHEQYF
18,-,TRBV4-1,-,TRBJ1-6,TGCGCCAGCAGCCAAGAACCCCGGGGGAGCTCCTATAATTCACCCCTCCACTTT,CASSQEPRGSSYNSPLHF
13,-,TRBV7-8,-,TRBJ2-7,TGTGCCAGCAGCTTTAGCGGCGACTACGAGCAGTACTTC,CASSFSGDYEQYF
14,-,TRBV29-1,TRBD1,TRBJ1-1,TGCAGCGCTGGACAGGGATACTTGAACACTGAAGCTTTCTTT,CSAGQGYLNTEAFF
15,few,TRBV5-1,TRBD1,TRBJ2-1,TGCGCCAGCAGCTTGGCGACAGGGGCCTACAATGAGCAGTTCTTC,CASSLATGAYNEQFF
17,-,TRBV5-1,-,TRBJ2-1,TGCGCCAGCAGCCTAACCCCCACGGGGTGGACAAACAATGAGCAGTTCTTC,CASSLTPTGWTNNEQFF
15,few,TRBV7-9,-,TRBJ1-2,TGTGCCAGCAGCTTAGACCCAGGGGCGGCCTATGGCTACACCTTC,CASSLDPGAAYGYTF
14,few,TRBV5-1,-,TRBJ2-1,TGCGCCAGCAGCTTGGGCTCTCGCGACAATGAGCAGTTCTTC,CASSLGSRDNEQFF
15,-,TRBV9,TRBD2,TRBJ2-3,TGTGCCAGCAGCGTAGTGACTAGCGAGGTAGATACGCAGTATTTT,CASSVVTSEVDTQYF
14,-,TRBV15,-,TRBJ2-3,TGTGCCACCCGAAAGGAGACTCGCACAGATACGCAGTATTTT,CATRKETRTDTQYF